This T cell receptor (beta chain) is drawn from a study of vaccination and CD4 T cells after COVID-19. Overall study findings and caveats: Convalescent patients' median share of reactive clones seen only post-vaccination was about 86%.

This clonotype was recorded only once. The antigen is unknown. Cultured CD4+ T cells had their DNA profiled by the Oncomine TCR Beta short-read assay. The genomic DNA was obtained from cultured CD4+ T cells by extraction with the QIAamp micro DNA kit. A single record per CDR3 protein comes from TCRdb applying MiXCR to the PCR reads. Of 10,000 or so distinct CDR3 sequences listed, around 55% are singletons. Germline V gene sequence: CDR1 SGHRS, CDR2 YFSETQ. The CDR3 contains 17 residues. The V end lost 0 bases, the J end lost 0 bases, and 14 bases lay between the germline ends. Treatment given: roughly 10-day PBMC culture with coronavirus spike peptide pools or control peptides (ViraFEST assay).

The sequence derives from a human donor who had recovered from COVID-19. Sequenced: CD4+ T cells from blood, cultured in vitro. The V gene is TRBV5-1, the J gene TRBJ2-3; possibly TRBD2 for D (6 bases). For the CDR3, the DNA is TGCGCCAGCAGCTTGGGGGGTAGCGGAGGGAGCACAGATACGCAGTATTTT. Its protein is CASSLGGSGGSTDTQYF.